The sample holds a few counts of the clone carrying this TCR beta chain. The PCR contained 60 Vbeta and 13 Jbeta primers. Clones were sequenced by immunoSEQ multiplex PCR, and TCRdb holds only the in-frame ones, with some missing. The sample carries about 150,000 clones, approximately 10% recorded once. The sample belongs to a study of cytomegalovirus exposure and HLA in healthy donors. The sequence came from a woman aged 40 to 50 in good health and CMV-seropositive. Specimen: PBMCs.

CDR3 sequence (DNA): TGTGCCAGCACAACGGGACTATTGAACACCGGGGAGCTGTTTTTT. As protein: CASTTGLLNTGELFF. The chain has TRBV6-4 and TRBJ2-2; 7 bases are a match to TRBD2. The CDR3 runs to 15 residues. The germline V gene has CDR1 MRHNA and CDR2 SNTAGT. The J segment lost 1 base and the V segment lost 7 bases, leaving 6 bases of the junction unmatched.